A single sample gave rise to the 11 T cell receptor beta chains below, sequenced in a study of T cell responses to AZD1222 COVID-19 vaccine. Method: immunoSEQ multiplex PCR; TCRdb's copy keeps in-frame clones and lacks some. Of some 280,000 clones in the sample, about 94% were seen once. The specimen was peripheral blood, collected 28 days after the second AZD1222 dose. The receptors were gathered from an adult who received the AZD1222 COVID-19 vaccine.

The gene calls are TRBV28 and TRBJ1-1; D is possibly TRBD1 (5 bases). Trimming left V 2 bases short and J 1 base short, with 17 bases between. The CDR3 consists of 17 residues. In germline, CDR1 is MDHEN, CDR2 SYDVKM. In nucleotides, the CDR3 is TGTGCCAGCAGTTTAGGTGGGGCGAGAGGGAAGAACACTGAAGCTTTCTTT. This translates into CASSLGGARGKNTEAFF. Variable domain in full (rest from reference TRBV28 and TRBJ1-1): DVKVTQSSRYLVKRTGEKVFLECVQDMDHENMFWYRQDPGLGLRLIYFSYDVKMKEKGDIPEGYSVSREKKERFSLILESASTNQTSMYLCASSLGGARGKNTEAFFGQGTRLTVV.

Here the CDR3 DNA reads TGTGCCAGCAGCTCACCACTCCGGGACATAGGACATACGCAGTATTTT. This translates into CASSSPLRDIGHTQYF. The chain has TRBV11-2 and TRBJ2-3; tentative D call: TRBD1 (6 bases). This CDR3 comprises 16 residues. Trimming left V 4 bases short and J 7 bases short, with 21 bases between. Germline V gene sequence: CDR1 SGHAT, CDR2 FQNNGV.

The chain is built from TRBV28 and TRBJ2-5; TRBD2 might be the D (5 bases). Trimming left V 10 bases short and J 3 bases short, with 18 bases between. The CDR3 is made up of 14 amino acids. The germline V gene encodes CDR1 MDHEN and CDR2 SYDVKM. The CDR3 is CATFRSGKKETQYF. As DNA, the CDR3 is TGTGCCACCTTTAGAAGCGGCAAAAAAGAGACCCAGTACTTC.

The genes are TRBV2 and TRBJ2-1; TRBD2 agrees at 7 bases. This CDR3 contains 18 residues. Germline V gene sequence: CDR1 SNHLY, CDR2 FYNNEI. The V gene end was trimmed by 3 bases and the J gene end by 3 bases; junction bases not matched to a gene: 14. The CDR3 loop is CASSDIGLAGVFYNEQFF. CDR3 sequence (DNA): TGTGCCAGCAGTGATATTGGTCTGGCGGGGGTTTTCTACAATGAGCAGTTCTTC.

The J gene is TRBJ2-1, the V gene TRBV6-1; TRBD2 matches 7 bases. Losses at the gene ends were 4 bases for V and 5 bases for J; bases not matched to a gene: 2. The CDR3 is 13 residues long. In germline, CDR1 is MNHNS, CDR2 SASEGT. DNA for the CDR3: TGTGCCAGCAGTGTAGCGGGCAACAATGAGCAGTTCTTC. Its translation is CASSVAGNNEQFF.

The chain uses TRBV7-8 and TRBJ1-5; tentative D call: TRBD1 (5 bases). Trimming stripped 5 bases from V and 3 bases from J, with 17 bases between. CDR3 size: 16 residues. Germline V gives CDR1 SGHVS, CDR2 FQNEAQ. CDR3 bases: TGTGCCAGCAGCGCAGGACTCGGGACGGACAATCAGCCCCAGCATTTT. Amino acids: CASSAGLGTDNQPQHF.

V and J are TRBV27 and TRBJ2-7; 11 bases map to TRBD2. After removal of 3 bases from V and 5 bases from J, the junction contained 3 bases not matched to a gene. CDR3 length: 14 amino acids. The V gene's germline CDR1 is MNHEY and CDR2 SMNVEV (reference sequence). The CDR3 DNA reads TGTGCCAGCAGTTTTAATAGCGGGAGGGACGAGCAGTACTTC. Protein: CASSFNSGRDEQYF.

The count of this clone is one. The genes are TRBV5-6 and TRBJ1-1; D possibly corresponds to TRBD1 (5 bases). The ends were cut back, 1 base at V and 7 bases at J, with 14 bases in the middle. CDR3 size: 14 residues. Germline CDR1 SGHDT, CDR2 YYEEEE. The CDR3 sequence is CASSLSGSAVEAFF. The CDR3 DNA reads as TGTGCCAGCAGCTTGTCAGGGTCAGCCGTTGAAGCTTTCTTT.

The chain joins TRBV7-2 to TRBJ2-7; no reliable D call. The germline V gene has CDR1 SGHTA and CDR2 FQGNSA. This CDR3 spans 13 amino acids. V was shortened by 1 base and J by 4 bases, with 8 bases between the two germline ends. CDR3 DNA: TGTGCCAGCAGCTTAGGCAGGTTATACGAGCAGTACTTC. Translated, it gives CASSLGRLYEQYF.

This clone was detected only once. The rearrangement links TRBV7-2 to TRBJ1-3; no clear D. CDR3 length: 15 amino acids. CDR1 SGHTA and CDR2 FQGNSA come from the germline V gene. Between the trimmed V and J ends, which lost 1 base and 7 bases, there was a span of 14 bases. The CDR3 loop is CASSLEFGSSNTIYF. In DNA form, the CDR3 reads TGTGCCAGCAGCTTAGAGTTCGGCAGTTCGAACACCATATATTTT.

This clone was seen once. This sequence joins TRBV3-1 (or the pseudogene TRBV3-2) and TRBJ1-1, with unresolved D. CDR1 LGHDT and CDR2 YNNKEL come from the germline V gene (reference sequence). V was clipped by 2 bases and J by 1 base, with 5 bases between them. There are 13 residues in the CDR3. The CDR3 spells CASSQPGNTEAFF. CDR3 bases: TGTGCCAGCAGCCAACCAGGGAACACTGAAGCTTTCTTT.